These 30 T cell receptor beta chains came from one sample sequenced in a study of OX40 agonist ivuxolimab in advanced cancers. The table came from immunoSEQ multiplex PCR; TCRdb's copy has only in-frame clones and leaves some out. Of about 74,000 clones detected, about four fifths appear once; the ten largest clones hold 2% to 2.5%. Sample: CD4+ or CD8+ T cells sorted from blood, taken in a trial of the OX40 agonist ivuxolimab. The receptors originated from an adult with an advanced solid tumor such as melanoma, head and neck, liver or kidney cancer.

This sequence joins TRBV7-4 and TRBJ2-1, with 15 positions matching TRBD2. Germline CDR1 is SGHVT and CDR2 is SQSDAQ. V gave up 3 bases and J gave up 0 bases; unmatched junction bases: 15. This CDR3 region has 22 residues. The CDR3 DNA reads as TGTGCCAGCAGCTTCCCTACTACCGGACTAGCGGGGGGGCCCGGCTCCTACAATGAGCAGTTCTTC. Translated, it gives CASSFPTTGLAGGPGSYNEQFF.

V usage is TRBV19 and J usage is TRBJ2-1; 8 bases align to TRBD2. The CDR3 covers 15 residues. Per the germline V gene, CDR1 is LNHDA and CDR2 is SQIVND (reference sequence). J was trimmed by 5 bases and V by 5 bases; bases with no gene match: 8. The chain's CDR3 is CASSRLATVDNEQFF. As DNA, the CDR3 is TGTGCCAGTAGTCGACTAGCGACCGTAGACAATGAGCAGTTCTTC.

This chain uses TRBV7-9 with TRBJ1-4, with a weak D call TRBD1 (6 bases). The CDR3 totals 15 residues. Trimming left V 6 bases short and J 3 bases short, with 14 bases between. CDR1 and CDR2 (germline): SEHNR, FQNEAQ (reference sequence). Here the CDR3 DNA reads TGTGCCAGCAGTAGATCCCAGGGGTCTAATGAAAAACTGTTTTTT. Translation gives CASSRSQGSNEKLFF.

The V call is TRBV25-1, the J call TRBJ1-2, with D possibly matching TRBD1 (5 bases). V dropped 5 bases and J dropped 10 bases, with 11 bases sitting between them. The CDR3 contains 11 residues. The germline CDR1 and CDR2 sequences are MGHDK and SYGVNS. The CDR3 DNA sequence: TGTGCCAGCAGTTCCAGGACATTCTACACCTTC. As protein: CASSSRTFYTF.

The J gene is TRBJ1-3, the V gene TRBV18, with 8 bases fitting TRBD1. The CDR3 loop spans 14 amino acids. The germline V gene has CDR1 KGHSH and CDR2 LQKENI. Losses at the gene ends were 4 bases for V and 3 bases for J; bases not matched to a gene: 2. The CDR3 bases are TGTGCCAGCTCACAGGACAGGGTTGGAAACACCATATATTTT. This gives the protein CASSQDRVGNTIYF.

The chain has TRBV9 and TRBJ2-3; no clear D. Germline V gene lookup returns CDR1 SGDLS and CDR2 YYNGEE. The CDR3 runs to 13 residues. V was shortened by 8 bases and J by 3 bases, with 13 bases between the two germline ends. CDR3 residues: CASKSPWTDTQYF. CDR3 in DNA: TGTGCCAGTAAGTCCCCCTGGACAGATACGCAGTATTTT.

V and J are TRBV19 and TRBJ2-2, with 7 positions matching TRBD1. Trimming removed 2 bases from V and 4 bases from J; junction bases left unmatched: 16. The CDR3 extends over 19 amino acids. Germline CDR1 is LNHDA and CDR2 is SQIVND (reference sequence). Written as DNA, the CDR3 is TGTGCCAGTAGTATAAAAACAGGGGCCTTTTCGGGGAGCACCGGGGAGCTGTTTTTT. Amino acids: CASSIKTGAFSGSTGELFF.

The chain carries TRBV28 and TRBJ2-2; D possibly corresponds to TRBD2 (6 bases). The V end was cut by 5 bases, the J end by 4 bases, with 14 bases between. The CDR3 extends over 15 amino acids. Germline values: CDR1 MDHEN, CDR2 SYDVKM. As DNA, the CDR3 is TGTGCCAGCAGTCGTCTTAGGAGGGTCACCGGGGAGCTGTTTTTT. As protein: CASSRLRRVTGELFF. Based on the CDR3 plus reference TRBV28 and TRBJ2-2, the full variable domain is DVKVTQSSRYLVKRTGEKVFLECVQDMDHENMFWYRQDPGLGLRLIYFSYDVKMKEKGDIPEGYSVSREKKERFSLILESASTNQTSMYLCASSRLRRVTGELFFGEGSRLTVL.

This chain uses TRBV7-9 with TRBJ2-1; 13 bases are a match to TRBD2. J lost 7 bases, V lost 2 bases, and 8 bases had no gene match. The CDR3 has 17 residues. Germline lookup yields CDR1 SEHNR and CDR2 FQNEAQ (reference sequence). CDR3 amino acids: CASSLWVGLAGRNEQFF. The CDR3 coding sequence is TGTGCCAGCAGCTTATGGGTGGGACTAGCGGGACGGAATGAGCAGTTCTTC.

The rearrangement joins TRBV7-2 to TRBJ2-7; 9 nucleotides align to TRBD2. V was clipped by 6 bases and J by 3 bases; unmatched bases: 9. This CDR3 contains 15 residues. Per the germline V gene, CDR1 is SGHTA and CDR2 is FQGNSA. The DNA of the CDR3 is TGTGCCAGCAGTAAAATAGCGGGAGTAGGCTACGAGCAGTACTTC. Translated, it gives CASSKIAGVGYEQYF.

V usage is TRBV5-8 and J usage is TRBJ1-5, with D possibly matching TRBD1 (5 bases). In germline, CDR1 is SGHTS, CDR2 YDEGEE. The length of the CDR3 is 19 residues. V dropped 2 bases and J dropped 1 base, with 22 bases sitting between them. CDR3 bases: TGTGCCAGCAGCTTTGGAACGGCTGGGGCGGGCTGGAGCAATCAGCCCCAGCATTTT. Its protein is CASSFGTAGAGWSNQPQHF.

The CDR3 loop is CASSRDIYNSPLHF. CDR3 coding DNA: TGCGCCAGCAGTCGAGACATTTATAATTCACCCCTCCACTTT. The rearrangement joins TRBV5-1 to TRBJ1-6; D uncertain. Germline V gene lookup returns CDR1 SGHRS and CDR2 YFSETQ. This CDR3 region has 14 residues. V lost 5 bases and J lost 4, with 10 bases in between.

This sequence joins TRBV12-5 and TRBJ2-5, with D tentatively TRBD2 (6 bases). Trimming pared 6 bases from V and 4 bases from J, leaving 15 bases between. In germline, CDR1 is LGHNT, CDR2 FRNRAP. The CDR3 is 14 residues long. CDR3 loop: CASGRGTPGETQYF. The CDR3 nucleotides are TGTGCTAGTGGCCGGGGGACGCCGGGAGAGACCCAGTACTTC.

The chain has TRBV11-2 and TRBJ2-7; possibly TRBD1 or TRBD2 for D (5 bases each). V lost 5 bases, J lost 0 bases, and 11 bases lay in between. Germline CDR1 reads SGHAT; CDR2 reads FQNNGV. CDR3 length: 14 residues. This CDR3 reads CASSPGTLSYEQYF. For the CDR3, the DNA is TGTGCCAGCAGCCCCGGGACGCTCTCCTACGAGCAGTACTTC.

This clone has only one observation. The rearrangement links TRBV7-9 to TRBJ2-3, with 8 bases that match TRBD2. Germline V gene lookup returns CDR1 SEHNR and CDR2 FQNEAQ (reference sequence). Losses at the gene ends were 5 bases for V and 5 bases for J; bases not matched to a gene: 12. The CDR3 runs 16 residues. CDR3 sequence (DNA): TGTGCCAGCAGCGACCTATTAGCGGGGTTTAAAGATACGCAGTATTTT. Its protein product is CASSDLLAGFKDTQYF.

This clone was seen a single time. The rearrangement links TRBV29-1 to TRBJ2-1, with D possibly TRBD1 on 6 matching bases. The germline CDR1 and CDR2 sequences are SQVTM and ANQGSEA. The CDR3 runs 14 residues. The V gene lost 6 bases and the J gene lost 3 bases, with 15 bases spanning the gap. CDR3 DNA: TGCAGCGTAGATATACAGGGATACTACAATGAGCAGTTCTTC. Translated: CSVDIQGYYNEQFF.

The chain carries TRBV6-1 and TRBJ2-7; D ambiguous. The CDR3 is 13 residues long. The V gene lost 7 bases and the J gene lost 0 bases, with 10 bases spanning the gap. Germline V gives CDR1 MNHNS, CDR2 SASEGT. The CDR3 loop reads CASTSWSSYEQYF. The CDR3 DNA sequence: TGTGCCAGCACCAGCTGGAGCTCCTACGAGCAGTACTTC.

The V call is TRBV19, the J call TRBJ2-3, with 8 bases aligning to TRBD2. J lost 6 bases, V lost 5 bases, and 1 base had no gene match. This CDR3 has 12 residues. CDR1 and CDR2 (germline): LNHDA, SQIVND (reference sequence). In nucleotides, the CDR3 is TGTGCCAGTAGTTCTAGCGGGGATACGCAGTATTTT. This sequence encodes CASSSSGDTQYF.

The CDR3 DNA is TGTGCCAGCAGTGGTCGAGGGTTCTCCTACGAGCAGTACTTC. Residues: CASSGRGFSYEQYF. The chain is built from TRBV6-1 and TRBJ2-7; maybe TRBD2 (5 bases). Germline CDR1 MNHNS, CDR2 SASEGT. The CDR3 covers 14 residues. Trimming pared 4 bases from V and 0 bases from J, leaving 10 bases between.

This chain connects TRBV11-2 to TRBJ2-3, with 9 bases matching TRBD2. The CDR3 contains 16 residues. Germline V gives CDR1 SGHAT, CDR2 FQNNGV. V was clipped by 3 bases and J by 5 bases; unmatched bases: 9. In nucleotides, the CDR3 is TGTGCCAGCAGCTTGTCCGCGGGAGGGCCGGGAGATACGCAGTATTTT. Residues: CASSLSAGGPGDTQYF.

V usage is TRBV7-2 and J usage is TRBJ1-4; no clear D. Trimming cost V 4 bases and J 8 bases, with 20 bases left between them. The germline gives CDR1 SGHTA, CDR2 FQGNSA. This CDR3 region has 16 residues. The CDR3 sequence: CASSYSTASASEKLFF. The CDR3 nucleotides are TGTGCCAGCAGCTATAGTACAGCCTCAGCGAGCGAAAAACTGTTTTTT.

The rearrangement joins TRBV12-5 to TRBJ2-7, with D perhaps matching TRBD1 (5 bases). The CDR3 consists of 17 residues. CDR1 LGHNT and CDR2 FRNRAP come from the germline V gene. Trimming shortened V by 4 bases and J by 4 bases, and 23 bases separated the two germline ends. CDR3 bases: TGTGCTAGTGGTTCGCCACCCAGGGCAGGGTCAACGTACGAGCAGTACTTC. As protein: CASGSPPRAGSTYEQYF.

The chain uses TRBV7-9 and TRBJ2-2, with TRBD1 as a possible D gene (6 bases). Trimming took off 6 bases at V and 4 bases at J, with 12 bases between the two ends. The CDR3 covers 14 residues. CDR1 and CDR2 from the germline V gene are SEHNR and FQNEAQ (reference sequence). The CDR3 DNA is TGTGCCAGCAGTGGACAGAGCTCCACCGGGGAGCTGTTTTTT. This sequence encodes CASSGQSSTGELFF. The entire variable domain, with the rest obtained from reference TRBV7-9 and TRBJ2-2, is as follows: DTGVSQNPRHKITKRGQNVTFRCDPISEHNRLYWYRQTLGQGPEFLTYFQNEAQLEKSRLLSDRFSAERPKGSFSTLEIQRTEQGDSAMYLCASSGQSSTGELFFGEGSRLTVL.

This chain connects TRBV6-5 to TRBJ2-7, with TRBD1 matching 8 bases. J was trimmed by 4 bases and V by 5 bases; bases with no gene match: 4. This CDR3 comprises 13 residues. The germline V gene encodes CDR1 MNHEY and CDR2 SVGAGI. CDR3 residues: CASSPRGPYEQYF. The CDR3 DNA reads TGTGCCAGCAGTCCCAGGGGGCCGTACGAGCAGTACTTC.

The J gene is TRBJ2-7, the V gene TRBV13, with 14 nucleotides matching TRBD2. Unmatched junction bases numbered 5, after V lost 3 bases and J lost 1 base. CDR1 and CDR2 (germline): PRHDT, FYEKMQ (reference sequence). The CDR3 is made up of 17 amino acids. This chain's CDR3 is CASSFGTSGRGSYEQYF. The CDR3, as DNA: TGTGCCAGCAGCTTCGGGACTAGCGGGAGAGGATCCTACGAGCAGTACTTC. Looking up the rest from reference TRBV13 and TRBJ2-7 gives the full variable domain: AAGVIQSPRHLIKEKRETATLKCYPIPRHDTVYWYQQGPGQDPQFLISFYEKMQSDKGSIPDRFSAQQFSDYHSELNMSSLELGDSALYFCASSFGTSGRGSYEQYFGPGTRLTVT.

The chain employs TRBV28 and TRBJ2-2, with a possible D match to TRBD2 (5 bases). The length of the CDR3 is 14 residues. CDR1 MDHEN and CDR2 SYDVKM come from the germline V gene. Between the trimmed V and J ends, which lost 1 base and 5 bases, there was a span of 8 bases. The CDR3 sequence: CASSLSRGTGELFF. The CDR3 region has the DNA TGTGCCAGCAGTTTATCTCGAGGGACCGGGGAGCTGTTTTTT. Filled out from reference TRBV28 and TRBJ2-2, the complete variable domain reads DVKVTQSSRYLVKRTGEKVFLECVQDMDHENMFWYRQDPGLGLRLIYFSYDVKMKEKGDIPEGYSVSREKKERFSLILESASTNQTSMYLCASSLSRGTGELFFGEGSRLTVL.

The chain recombines TRBV25-1 with TRBJ2-7; D gene uncertain. This CDR3 is 12 amino acids long. Trimming shortened V by 1 base and J by 3 bases, and 4 bases separated the two germline ends. The germline gives CDR1 MGHDK, CDR2 SYGVNS. The CDR3 DNA reads as TGTGCCAGCAGTGAATTTGGCTACGAGCAGTACTTC. It translates to CASSEFGYEQYF.

This clone was found once. The rearrangement links TRBV15 to TRBJ2-7, with 7 bases that match TRBD1. Germline trimming cut 4 bases from V and 4 bases from J; bases unmatched to any gene: 10. The CDR3 totals 15 residues. CDR1 is LNHNV and CDR2 is YYDKDF in the germline V gene (reference sequence). CDR3 DNA: TGTGCCACCAGCATCCGTGGGACGGGACAGTACGAGCAGTACTTC. Translated: CATSIRGTGQYEQYF. Filled out from reference TRBV15 and TRBJ2-7, the complete variable domain reads DAMVIQNPRYQVTQFGKPVTLSCSQTLNHNVMYWYQQKSSQAPKLLFHYYDKDFNNEADTPDNFQSRRPNTSFCFLDIRSPGLGDTAMYLCATSIRGTGQYEQYFGPGTRLTVT.

In nucleotides, the CDR3 is TGCGCCAGCAGCTTTAACGGGAGGAGTAGCACAGATACGCAGTATTTT. The encoded protein is CASSFNGRSSTDTQYF. V and J are TRBV5-1 and TRBJ2-3; TRBD2 agrees at 7 bases. The length of the CDR3 is 16 residues. Germline-derived CDR1 and CDR2 are SGHRS and YFSETQ. Unmatched junction bases numbered 6, after V lost 2 bases and J lost 0 bases.

V usage is TRBV7-2 and J usage is TRBJ2-1; D possibly corresponds to TRBD2 (6 bases). The germline V gene has CDR1 SGHTA and CDR2 FQGNSA. The CDR3 sequence is 17 residues long. V was pared by 2 bases and J by 0 bases, with 14 bases between. In DNA, the CDR3 is TGTGCCAGCAGCTTACATAGCGGCCATAGCTCCTACAATGAGCAGTTCTTC. This translates into CASSLHSGHSSYNEQFF.